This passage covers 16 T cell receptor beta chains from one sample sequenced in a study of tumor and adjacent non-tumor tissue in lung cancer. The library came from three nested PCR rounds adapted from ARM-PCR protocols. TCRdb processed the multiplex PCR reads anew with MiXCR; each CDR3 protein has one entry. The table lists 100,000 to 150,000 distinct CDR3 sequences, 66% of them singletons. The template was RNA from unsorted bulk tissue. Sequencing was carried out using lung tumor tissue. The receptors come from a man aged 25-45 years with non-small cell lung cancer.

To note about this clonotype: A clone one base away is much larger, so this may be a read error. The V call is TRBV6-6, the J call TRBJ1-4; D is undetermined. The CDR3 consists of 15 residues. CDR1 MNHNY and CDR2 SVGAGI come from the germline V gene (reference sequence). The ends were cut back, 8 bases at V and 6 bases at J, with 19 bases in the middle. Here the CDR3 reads CASCQPGKGDEKLFF. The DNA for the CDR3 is TGTGCCAGCTGCCAGCCGGGGAAAGGCGATGAAAAACTGTTTTTT.

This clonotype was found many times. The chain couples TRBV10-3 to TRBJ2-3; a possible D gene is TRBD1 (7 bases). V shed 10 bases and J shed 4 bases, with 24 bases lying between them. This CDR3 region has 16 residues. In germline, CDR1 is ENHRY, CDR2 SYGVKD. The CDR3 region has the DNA TGTGCCACCCAACCCTCCTCGACAGGGAGGTCAGATACGCAGTATTTT. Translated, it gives CATQPSSTGRSDTQYF.

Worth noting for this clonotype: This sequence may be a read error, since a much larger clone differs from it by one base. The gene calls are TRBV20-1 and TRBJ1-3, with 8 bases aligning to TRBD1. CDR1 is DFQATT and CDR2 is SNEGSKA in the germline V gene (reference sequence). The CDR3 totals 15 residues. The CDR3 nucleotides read TGCAGTGCTAGGGGACAGGCAAGCTCTGGAAACATCATATATTTT. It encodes CSARGQASSGNIIYF.

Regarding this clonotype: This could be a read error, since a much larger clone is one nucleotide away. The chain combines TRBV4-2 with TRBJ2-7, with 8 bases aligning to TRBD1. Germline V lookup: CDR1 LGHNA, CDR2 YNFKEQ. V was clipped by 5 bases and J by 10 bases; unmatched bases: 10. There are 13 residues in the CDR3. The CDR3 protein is CASSSTGGLEQYF. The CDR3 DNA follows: TGTGCCAGCAGCTCAACAGGGGGTTTAGAACAGTACTTC.

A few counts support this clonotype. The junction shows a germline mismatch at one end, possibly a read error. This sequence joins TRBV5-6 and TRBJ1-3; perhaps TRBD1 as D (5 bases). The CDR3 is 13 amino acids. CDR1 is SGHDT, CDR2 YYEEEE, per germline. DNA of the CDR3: TGTACCAGCAGCACCGGGACGACGGACACCATATATTTT. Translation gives CTSSTGTTDTIYF.

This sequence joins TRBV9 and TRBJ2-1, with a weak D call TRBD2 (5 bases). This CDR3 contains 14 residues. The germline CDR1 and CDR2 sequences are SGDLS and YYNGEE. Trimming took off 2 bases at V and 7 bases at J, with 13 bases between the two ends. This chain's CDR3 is CASSVPTSGNEQFF. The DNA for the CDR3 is TGTGCCAGCAGCGTCCCAACCAGCGGTAATGAGCAGTTCTTC.

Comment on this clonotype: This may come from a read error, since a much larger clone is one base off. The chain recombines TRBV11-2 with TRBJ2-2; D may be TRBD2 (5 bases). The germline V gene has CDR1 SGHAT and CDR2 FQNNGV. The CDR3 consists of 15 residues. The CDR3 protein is CASSLPPGVAGELLF. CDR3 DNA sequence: TGTGCCAGCAGCCTGCCCCCAGGTGTTGCCGGGGAGCTGCTTTTT.

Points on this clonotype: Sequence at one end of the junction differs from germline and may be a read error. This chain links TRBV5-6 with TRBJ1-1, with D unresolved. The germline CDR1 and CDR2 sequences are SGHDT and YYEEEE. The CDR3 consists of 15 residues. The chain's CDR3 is CASSQNLLGKTEAFF. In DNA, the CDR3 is TGCGCCAGCAGCCAAAACCTTCTGGGCAAGACTGAAGCTTTCTTT.

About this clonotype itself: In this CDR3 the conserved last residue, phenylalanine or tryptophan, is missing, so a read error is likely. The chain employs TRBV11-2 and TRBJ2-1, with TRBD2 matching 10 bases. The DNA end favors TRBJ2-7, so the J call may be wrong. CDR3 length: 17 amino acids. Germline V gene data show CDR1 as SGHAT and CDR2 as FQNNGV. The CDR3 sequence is CANSPPSGRKSYNEQYL. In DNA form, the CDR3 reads TGTGCCAACAGTCCCCCTAGCGGGAGAAAATCCTACAATGAGCAGTACCTC.

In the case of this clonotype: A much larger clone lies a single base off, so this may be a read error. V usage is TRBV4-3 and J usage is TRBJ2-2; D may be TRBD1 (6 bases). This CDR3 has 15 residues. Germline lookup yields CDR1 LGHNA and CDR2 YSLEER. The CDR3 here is CASSQAGANSGELFF. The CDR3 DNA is TGCGCCAGCAGCCAAGCAGGGGCGAACAGCGGGGAGCTGTTTTTT.

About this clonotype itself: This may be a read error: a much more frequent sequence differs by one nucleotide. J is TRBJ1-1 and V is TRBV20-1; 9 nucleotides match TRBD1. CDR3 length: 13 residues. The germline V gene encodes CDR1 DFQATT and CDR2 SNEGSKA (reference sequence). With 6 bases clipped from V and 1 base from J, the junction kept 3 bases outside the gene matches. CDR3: CSARTGENTEAFF. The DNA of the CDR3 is TGCAGTGCGCGGACAGGGGAGAACACTGAAGCTTTCTTT.

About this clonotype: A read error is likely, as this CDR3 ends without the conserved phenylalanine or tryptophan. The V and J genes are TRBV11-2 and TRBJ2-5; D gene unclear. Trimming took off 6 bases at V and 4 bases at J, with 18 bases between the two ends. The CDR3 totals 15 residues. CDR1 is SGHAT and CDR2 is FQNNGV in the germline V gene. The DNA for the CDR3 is TGTGCCAGCAGTGCGGTGCACTTAGAGTTAGAGACCCAGTACTAC. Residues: CASSAVHLELETQYY.

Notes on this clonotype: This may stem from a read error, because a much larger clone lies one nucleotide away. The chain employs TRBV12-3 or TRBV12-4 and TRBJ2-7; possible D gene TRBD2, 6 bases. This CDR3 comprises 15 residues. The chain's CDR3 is CASSLTGAGTYEQCF. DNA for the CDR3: TGTGCCAGCAGTTTAACCGGGGCGGGGACCTACGAGCAGTGCTTC.

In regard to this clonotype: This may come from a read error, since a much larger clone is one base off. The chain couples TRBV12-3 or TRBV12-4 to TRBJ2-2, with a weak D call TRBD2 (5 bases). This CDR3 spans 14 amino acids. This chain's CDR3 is CARSLARVGGELFF. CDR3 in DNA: TGTGCCAGGAGTTTAGCGCGCGTCGGCGGGGAGCTGTTTTTT.

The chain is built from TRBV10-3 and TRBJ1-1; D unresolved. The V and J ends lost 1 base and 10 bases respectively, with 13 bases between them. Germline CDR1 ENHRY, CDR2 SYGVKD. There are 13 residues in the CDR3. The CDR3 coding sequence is TGTGCCATCAGTGAGTTGGGGTTCGCTGGAGCTTTCTTT. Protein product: CAISELGFAGAFF.

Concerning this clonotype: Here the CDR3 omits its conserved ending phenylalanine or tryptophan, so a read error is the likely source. The CDR3 DNA is TGTGCCAGCAGCCCTTCAGGGACTACCTACAATGAGCAGTTCTCC. Amino acid sequence: CASSPSGTTYNEQFS. The chain employs TRBV11-2 and TRBJ2-1; TRBD2 matches at 7 bases. J lost 2 bases, V lost 5 bases, and 6 bases had no gene match. The CDR3 contains 15 residues. From germline, CDR1 is SGHAT and CDR2 FQNNGV.